This TCR beta chain derives from a study of shared clonotypes between healthy human individuals. Across the whole study: Each donor contributed plates that comprised three CD4 naive, three CD4 memory, two CD8 naive and one CD8 memory. Study results and caveats: Some clonotypes were shared by all four sorted-subset donors, while others were not shared. The non-shared ones had lower generation probabilities than the shared ones.

Donors had no recently reported acute infections or vaccinations and were HIV-negative. Comment on this clone: The target antigen is unknown.

The repertoire was sequenced with immunoSEQ multiplex PCR; TCRdb's copy has only in-frame clones and lacks some. Counted here are 500,000 to 550,000 clones, 95% to 97% occurring once; the ten biggest clones make up about 0.06%. Material: naive CD4+ T cells sorted from blood. The subset is: CD45RA+ positively selected. The receptor was isolated from a young woman in good health.

The CDR3 coding sequence is TGTGCCAGCAGCCTCCAAGGCGGCGGTTACACTGAAGCTTTCTTT. It yields the protein CASSLQGGGYTEAFF. The V and J genes are TRBV5-6 and TRBJ1-1; no clear D. The germline V gene encodes CDR1 SGHDT and CDR2 YYEEEE. The CDR3 spans 15 residues. V was shortened by 4 bases and J by 3 bases, with 16 bases between the two germline ends.